A selection of T cell receptor beta chains follows, all from one sample in a study of patients and donors after allogeneic stem cell transplantation. TCRdb fed the RT-PCR reads into MiXCR, producing one record per CDR3 protein. The data contain about 410,000 distinct CDR3 sequences, 16% of them singletons. Sequencing was performed on blood, either unsorted or a sorted T cell fraction (not recorded which). The receptors were sampled from a human donor who was either an allogeneic HSCT recipient or a stem cell or donor lymphocyte infusion donor (not recorded which). It is not recorded whose cells these are; they may come from a transplant donor. CDR3s include the opening cysteine and the closing phenylalanine or tryptophan. D genes are given only for firm matches. A clone size is listed for some rows: how often the clone was seen (once, few, many), or a class if it is expanded.

>few|TRBV7-2|15|TRBJ1-1|NA
TGTGCCAGCAGCTTAGAGGTGATGAGGAACACTGAAGCTTTCTTT
CASSLEVMRNTEAFF
>few|TRBV11-2|15|TRBJ2-2|NA
TGTGCCAGCAGCTTAGATTTCGTTTCCCCCGGGGAGCTGTTTTTT
CASSLDFVSPGELFF
>few|TRBV24-1|14|TRBJ1-5|NA
TGTGCCACCAGTACCCGGAATAGCAATCAGCCCCAGCATTTT
CATSTRNSNQPQHF
>NA|TRBV3-1|12|TRBJ2-4|NA
TGTGCCAGCAGCCAAGGGGAGCTCAGAACGTACTTC
CASSQGELRTYF
>NA|TRBV27|15|TRBJ2-7|NA
TGTGCCAGCGGAAAACTCGGGGACGGCCCCTACGAGCAGTACTTC
CASGKLGDGPYEQYF
>many|TRBV24-1|14|TRBJ1-2|TRBD1
TGTGCCACCAGTGATGCGACAGGGGGGTATGGCTACACCTTC
CATSDATGGYGYTF
>few|TRBV11-2|19|TRBJ2-2|TRBD2
TGTGCCAGCAGCTTAGTAGCGGGGGGCGCATCCACCGCCACCGGGGAGCTGTTTTTT
CASSLVAGGASTATGELFF
>NA|TRBV20-1|14|TRBJ2-3|TRBD2
TGCAGTGCTAAAGGCGGGGGGGCCGGGAATACGCAGTATTTT
CSAKGGGAGNTQYF
>few|TRBV2|14|TRBJ1-2|NA
TGTGCCAGCAGTGACGTCAGGAGAACCTATGGCTACACCTTC
CASSDVRRTYGYTF
>NA|TRBV7-6|15|TRBJ1-2|TRBD1
TGTGCCAGCAGCTTAGTCCCCCTGACAGGGAGCGGCTACACCTTC
CASSLVPLTGSGYTF
>NA|TRBV7-9|12|TRBJ1-1|NA
TGTGCCAGCCATATTAACAGGGAGGAAGCTTTCTTT
CASHINREEAFF
>NA|TRBV13|14|TRBJ1-1|NA
TGTGCCAGCAGCTTAGATTCTTCAGACACTGAAGCTTTCTTT
CASSLDSSDTEAFF
>few|TRBV11-2|16|TRBJ1-6|NA
TGTGCCAGCAGCTTAGCCGGTATCTTATCTAATTCACCCCTCCACTTT
CASSLAGILSNSPLHF
>few|TRBV29-1|11|TRBJ1-2|NA
TGCAGCGTTCTGCTAAACTATGGCTACACCTTC
CSVLLNYGYTF
>NA|TRBV4-3|16|TRBJ2-7|NA
TGCGCCAGCAGCCAAGATCGGGGGCTCGGGACCTACGAGCAGTACTTC
CASSQDRGLGTYEQYF